The clone carrying this T cell receptor beta chain was observed a handful of times. The sample is drawn from a study of T cell changes during pregnancy in multiple sclerosis. Germline CDR1 SGHVS, CDR2 FQNEAQ. Losses at the gene ends were 3 bases for V and 1 base for J; bases not matched to a gene: 6. CDR3 length: 15 amino acids. Assay: immunoSEQ multiplex PCR; the TCRdb copy retains only in-frame clones and omits some. The sample has tens of thousands of clones; 92% are singletons. The V call is TRBV7-8, the J call TRBJ2-7; 7 nucleotides align to TRBD1. This clonotype was sampled from a female donor with multiple sclerosis, enrolled in a pregnancy study. The source was peripheral blood, collected in the second trimester of pregnancy. The CDR3: CASSFRGRQSYEQYF. For the CDR3, the DNA is TGTGCCAGCAGCTTCAGGGGGAGACAATCCTACGAGCAGTACTTC.